This T cell receptor beta chain emerged from a study of post-analysis software for immune sequencing data. Study findings and constraints: Five TRBV segments were significantly more frequent in patients than in controls. TRBV5-6, TRBV5-1 and TRBV20-1 were among these segments.

V lost 1 base, J lost 6 bases, and 2 bases stayed unmatched. Germline V lookup: CDR1 SQVTM, CDR2 ANQGSEA. The CDR3 loop spans 13 amino acids. As concerns this clonotype: As yet, its antigen is unknown.

Unique molecular identifiers were carried by the TCR beta cDNA libraries. TCRdb re-derived calls from the PCR reads in MiXCR, one entry per CDR3 protein. Of approximately 350,000 distinct CDR3 sequences in the sample, around a third were seen once. This receptor was taken from a girl between 10 and 17 years old with multiple sclerosis. V gene TRBV29-1 combines with J gene TRBJ2-7; 11 bases are shared with TRBD2. Sequencing input: blood. The CDR3 coding sequence is TGCAGCGTTGAAGTAGCGGGGGGGCTCGAGCAGTACTTC. This codes for CSVEVAGGLEQYF.